These 30 T cell receptor beta chains came from one sample sequenced in a study of CD8 T cells in Susac syndrome. Random hexamers primed reverse transcription of about 0.5 to 1 ug RNA. TCRdb used MiXCR to reprocess the immunoSEQ multiplex PCR reads, holding one entry per CDR3 protein. The sample includes some 260,000 distinct CDR3 sequences, 85% to 95% of them seen just once. The sequenced sample was CD4+ T cells from PBMCs. Every receptor here comes from a human donor with multiple sclerosis.

The chain couples TRBV28 to TRBJ2-1; D not resolved. Germline assignment: CDR1 MDHEN and CDR2 SYDVKM. V gave up 6 bases and J gave up 10 bases, with 19 bases separating them. CDR3 size: 14 residues. The CDR3 is CASSLGLSGGEQFF. Written as DNA, the CDR3 is TGTGCCAGCAGCCTCGGCCTATCAGGTGGGGAGCAGTTCTTC.

V gene TRBV29-1 combines with J gene TRBJ1-1, with 8 bases fitting TRBD1. Germline V gives CDR1 SQVTM, CDR2 ANQGSEA. CDR3 length: 14 residues. Trimming took 7 bases from V and 1 from J; bases not matched to a gene: 8. CDR3 region: CSGRTGQQNTEAFF. The CDR3 DNA sequence: TGCAGCGGACGGACAGGGCAGCAGAACACTGAAGCTTTCTTT. Combining the CDR3 with reference TRBV29-1 and TRBJ1-1 gives the whole variable domain SAVISQKPSRDICQRGTSLTIQCQVDSQVTMMFWYRQQPGQSLTLIATANQGSEATYESGFVIDKFPISRPNLTFSTLTVSNMSPEDSSIYLCSGRTGQQNTEAFFGQGTRLTVV.

This rearrangement joins TRBV19 to TRBJ1-5; D possibly corresponds to TRBD1 (5 bases). The germline V gene encodes CDR1 LNHDA and CDR2 SQIVND (reference sequence). CDR3 length: 14 amino acids. The germline V and J ends were trimmed by 7 bases and 2 bases, with 12 bases remaining between them. CDR3 in DNA: TGTGCCAGTACGGGGGGTGTGGGCAATCAGCCCCAGCATTTT. Amino acids: CASTGGVGNQPQHF.

This sequence joins TRBV27 and TRBJ1-2, with 8 nucleotides matching TRBD1. The V segment lost 6 bases and the J segment 5 bases; nucleotides outside the gene matches: 14. CDR1 MNHEY and CDR2 SMNVEV come from the germline V gene (reference sequence). This CDR3 comprises 16 residues. CDR3 sequence reads: CASSAGQGALGYGYTF. The CDR3 nucleotides are TGTGCCAGCAGCGCCGGACAGGGTGCGCTAGGGTATGGCTACACCTTC.

This chain joins TRBV5-1 and TRBJ2-1, with D unresolved. The germline V and J ends were trimmed by 4 bases and 6 bases, with 11 bases remaining between them. The CDR3 spans 13 residues. The germline CDR1 and CDR2 sequences are SGHRS and YFSETQ. The CDR3 is CASSQASTNEQFF. DNA of the CDR3: TGCGCCAGCAGCCAGGCCAGCACCAATGAGCAGTTCTTC.

This chain connects TRBV5-1 to TRBJ1-1; D is unclear. The CDR3 has 14 amino acids. V was pared by 6 bases and J by 4 bases, with 16 bases between. Germline V CDR1 and CDR2: SGHRS, YFSETQ. CDR3 nucleotides: TGCGCCAGCAACTGGGGAAGCGGCGGCACTGAAGCTTTCTTT. Its protein is CASNWGSGGTEAFF.

The chain joins TRBV20-1 to TRBJ2-3; perhaps TRBD1 as D (6 bases). This CDR3 contains 15 residues. Trimming removed 6 bases at V and 0 bases at J, with 16 bases between. Germline CDR1 is DFQATT and CDR2 is SNEGSKA (reference sequence). The CDR3 DNA reads TGCAGTGCCGAGACAGGTCGAACTAGCACAGATACGCAGTATTTT. Its translation is CSAETGRTSTDTQYF.

The V gene is TRBV9, the J gene TRBJ1-1, with 7 bases aligning to TRBD1. The CDR3 runs 15 residues. V shed 3 bases, J shed 4 bases, and the junction held 9 bases outside the gene matches. Looked up from germline, CDR1 is SGDLS and CDR2 is YYNGEE. The CDR3 protein is CASSADRPGATEAFF. In DNA form, the CDR3 reads TGTGCCAGCAGCGCGGACAGGCCTGGGGCCACTGAAGCTTTCTTT.

The V and J genes are TRBV19 and TRBJ1-1; 10 bases align to TRBD1. The junction had 3 bases not matched to a gene; V was cut back by 7 bases and J by 1 base. Germline V gene lookup returns CDR1 LNHDA and CDR2 SQIVND (reference sequence). The CDR3 length is 14 residues. The CDR3 DNA reads TGTGCCAGTACCAGGACAGGGGGGAACACTGAAGCTTTCTTT. It codes for CASTRTGGNTEAFF.

In nucleotides, the CDR3 is TGTGCCAGCAGCCTCCGCCGGGAAATAGTGTTAGCCGGGGAGCTGTTTTTT. Encoded protein: CASSLRREIVLAGELFF. This chain joins TRBV7-2 and TRBJ2-2, with D perhaps TRBD2 (5 bases). This CDR3 has 17 residues. V was shortened by 5 bases and J by 6 bases, with 22 bases between the two germline ends. Germline V lookup: CDR1 SGHTA, CDR2 FQGNSA.

This clonotype occurred once. The junction and the germline gene differ at one end; a read error may be behind it. The chain recombines TRBV6-1 with TRBJ1-1; D ambiguous. Germline values: CDR1 MNHNS, CDR2 SASEGT. The CDR3 has 12 residues. Here the CDR3 DNA reads TGTGCCAGCAGCGAAGGACACACTGAAGCTTTCTTT. Encoded protein: CASSEGHTEAFF.

V gene TRBV5-1 combines with J gene TRBJ2-1; D is possibly TRBD2 (5 bases). This CDR3 is 15 amino acids long. The V gene's germline CDR1 is SGHRS and CDR2 YFSETQ. V was cut by 3 bases and J by 6 bases, with 16 bases left in between. CDR3: CASSSFRASPNEQFF. The CDR3 nucleotides read TGCGCCAGCAGCTCTTTTCGGGCTAGCCCCAATGAGCAGTTCTTC.

The chain carries TRBV4-1 and TRBJ1-2, with 9 bases matching TRBD1. The germline gives CDR1 MGHRA, CDR2 YSYEKL. The CDR3 runs 14 residues. Unmatched junction bases numbered 10, after V lost 7 bases and J lost 7 bases. DNA of the CDR3: TGCGCCAGCACCCGAGTGGTACAGGGGGCTGGCTACACCTTC. This codes for CASTRVVQGAGYTF.

V and J are TRBV20-1 and TRBJ2-3, with 10 bases that match TRBD2. CDR3 size: 14 residues. With 6 bases clipped from V and 4 bases from J, the junction kept 7 bases outside the gene matches. Germline CDR1 is DFQATT and CDR2 is SNEGSKA (reference sequence). CDR3 amino acids: CSARSGRDSDTQYF. Here the CDR3 DNA reads TGCAGTGCCCGGAGCGGGAGGGACTCAGATACGCAGTATTTT.

The V call is TRBV7-2, the J call TRBJ1-3; 7 positions match TRBD1. The J segment lost 2 bases and the V segment lost 3 bases, leaving 7 bases of the junction unmatched. The germline CDR1 and CDR2 sequences are SGHTA and FQGNSA. The CDR3 spans 16 residues. CDR3 loop: CASSLGLDRAGNTIYF. The CDR3, as DNA: TGTGCCAGCAGCTTGGGACTCGACAGGGCTGGAAACACCATATATTTT.

The genes are TRBV2 and TRBJ1-2; tentatively, D is TRBD1 (5 bases). Germline loops: CDR1 SNHLY, CDR2 FYNNEI. This CDR3 spans 15 amino acids. V was cut by 4 bases and J by 0 bases, with 12 bases left in between. The CDR3 protein is CASSVGGGTNYGYTF. The CDR3 DNA sequence: TGTGCCAGCAGTGTTGGGGGGGGAACTAACTATGGCTACACCTTC.

The rearrangement links TRBV24-1 to TRBJ2-3, with 11 bases matching TRBD1. V gave up 3 bases and J gave up 2 bases; unmatched junction bases: 6. This CDR3 region has 17 residues. Germline V gives CDR1 KGHDR, CDR2 SFDVKD. The CDR3 sequence is CATSDGTGGRSTDTQYF. Here the CDR3 DNA reads TGTGCCACCAGTGATGGGACAGGGGGACGCTCCACAGATACGCAGTATTTT.

J is TRBJ1-2 and V is TRBV4-2, with D possibly TRBD1 on 6 matching bases. This CDR3 has 17 amino acids. Germline values: CDR1 LGHNA, CDR2 YNFKEQ. V was pared by 0 bases and J by 3 bases, with 17 bases between. As DNA, the CDR3 is TGTGCCAGCAGCCAAGAAGTTACGGGGGGCCGGGACTATGGCTACACCTTC. Translation: CASSQEVTGGRDYGYTF.

The chain employs TRBV12-3 or TRBV12-4 and TRBJ1-2; TRBD1 might be the D (6 bases). V was shortened by 3 bases and J by 7 bases, with 15 bases between the two germline ends. This CDR3 is built from 14 residues. CDR3 nucleotides: TGTGCCAGCAGTTTGATAACAGGGCGCTCTGGCTACACCTTC. This gives the protein CASSLITGRSGYTF.

In DNA, the CDR3 is TGTGCCAGCAGCTTAAGTCCCTCTGGAAACACCATATATTTT. Residues: CASSLSPSGNTIYF. The J gene is TRBJ1-3, the V gene TRBV7-3; D is ambiguous. The V gene lost 1 base and the J gene lost 0 bases, with 4 bases spanning the gap. Germline assignment: CDR1 SGHTA and CDR2 FQGTGA. This CDR3 contains 14 residues.

The DNA of the CDR3 is TGCAGCGTTACGACCAGAACTTCCTACAATGAGCAGTTCTTC. Translated: CSVTTRTSYNEQFF. The genes are TRBV29-1 and TRBJ2-1; no firm D call. The CDR3 totals 14 residues. Germline CDR1 and CDR2: SQVTM and ANQGSEA. The ends were cut back, 5 bases at V and 1 base at J, with 12 bases in the middle.

This clonotype has a single count. This chain joins TRBV7-2 and TRBJ1-4, with 7 positions matching TRBD1. V shed 3 bases and J 12 bases; nucleotides not matched to a gene: 13. This CDR3 spans 15 amino acids. Germline V lookup: CDR1 SGHTA, CDR2 FQGNSA. The CDR3 here is CASSFATGSPGELFF. CDR3 sequence (DNA): TGTGCCAGCAGCTTTGCGACAGGGAGCCCGGGGGAACTGTTTTTT.

The V and J genes are TRBV27 and TRBJ1-1; TRBD1 agrees at 10 bases. This CDR3 has 13 amino acids. V dropped 6 bases and J dropped 7; count of bases not matched to a gene: 5. Per the germline V gene, CDR1 is MNHEY and CDR2 is SMNVEV (reference sequence). CDR3 bases: TGTGCCAGCAGAGGGACAGGGGTAGTTGAAGCTTTCTTT. Amino acids: CASRGTGVVEAFF.

This rearrangement joins TRBV7-8 to TRBJ1-4; D is perhaps TRBD1 (6 bases). Trimming left V 8 bases short and J 8 bases short, with 21 bases between. The germline V gene has CDR1 SGHVS and CDR2 FQNEAQ. The CDR3 spans 15 residues. CDR3: CASSLQGGAVEKLFF. The DNA for the CDR3 is TGTGCCAGCTCCTTACAAGGGGGGGCGGTCGAAAAACTGTTTTTT.

The rearrangement links TRBV20-1 to TRBJ1-4; a possible D gene is TRBD1 (6 bases). Trimming cost V 4 bases and J 1 base, with 19 bases left between them. This CDR3 contains 17 residues. Per the germline V gene, CDR1 is DFQATT and CDR2 is SNEGSKA (reference sequence). In nucleotides, the CDR3 is TGCAGTGCTACCCGAGGGGGGGCATTTGGAACTAATGAAAAACTGTTTTTT. It yields the protein CSATRGGAFGTNEKLFF.

The chain uses TRBV5-6 and TRBJ2-2; TRBD1 might be the D (7 bases). The CDR3 has 15 amino acids. Germline loops: CDR1 SGHDT, CDR2 YYEEEE. V was clipped by 1 base and J by 7 bases, with 14 bases between them. The CDR3 spells CASSLWRGPNGELFF. The CDR3 DNA reads as TGTGCCAGCAGCTTGTGGAGGGGGCCGAACGGGGAGCTGTTTTTT. Using reference TRBV5-6 and TRBJ2-2 for the parts outside the CDR3, the full variable domain is DAGVTQSPTHLIKTRGQQVTLRCSPKSGHDTVSWYQQALGQGPQFIFQYYEEEERQRGNFPDRFSGHQFPNYSSELNVNALLLGDSALYLCASSLWRGPNGELFFGEGSRLTVL.

The CDR3 region has the DNA TGTGCCAGCAGCTCGTCTAGCGGGAGTCCCCACGAGCAGTACGTC. Protein product: CASSSSSGSPHEQYV. The rearrangement joins TRBV11-1 to TRBJ2-7, with TRBD2 matching 10 bases. This CDR3 region has 15 residues. CDR1 and CDR2 (germline): SGHAT, FQDESV (reference sequence). V lost 4 bases and J lost 5; bases outside the gene matches: 8.

CDR3 in amino acids: CASSKVGGSTEAFF. The CDR3 DNA sequence: TGTGCCAGTAGTAAAGTAGGAGGATCCACTGAAGCTTTCTTT. The rearrangement uses TRBV19 and TRBJ1-1; D is unresolved. Germline V lookup: CDR1 LNHDA, CDR2 SQIVND (reference sequence). CDR3 length: 14 amino acids. The V gene lost 4 bases and the J gene lost 4 bases, with 13 bases spanning the gap.

The V gene is TRBV29-1, the J gene TRBJ2-1; 7 positions agree with TRBD2. The junction had 8 bases not matched to a gene; V was cut back by 8 bases and J by 4 bases. Per germline, CDR1 SQVTM and CDR2 ANQGSEA. This CDR3 comprises 13 residues. CDR3 loop: CSPVGGLYNEQFF. DNA of the CDR3: TGCAGCCCAGTCGGGGGACTATACAATGAGCAGTTCTTC.

The chain uses TRBV20-1 and TRBJ2-5; 10 nucleotides align to TRBD1. Germline V lookup: CDR1 DFQATT, CDR2 SNEGSKA (reference sequence). The CDR3 runs 14 residues. The ends lost 3 bases at V and 4 bases at J; junction bases unmatched: 5. CDR3 in amino acids: CSARRDRGVETQYF. CDR3 DNA sequence: TGCAGTGCTAGGAGGGACAGGGGAGTAGAGACCCAGTACTTC.